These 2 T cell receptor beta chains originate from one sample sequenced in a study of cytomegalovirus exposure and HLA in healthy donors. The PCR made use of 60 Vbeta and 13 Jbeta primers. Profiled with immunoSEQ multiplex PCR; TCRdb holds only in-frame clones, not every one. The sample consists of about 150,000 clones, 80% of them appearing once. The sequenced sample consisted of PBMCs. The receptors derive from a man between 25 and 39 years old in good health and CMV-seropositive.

The CDR3 coding sequence is TGCGCCACCCGGGGACTGACTTCCGGCACTGAAGCTTTCTTT. Amino acids: CATRGLTSGTEAFF. V gene TRBV4-1 combines with J gene TRBJ1-1, with a weak D call TRBD1 (5 bases). The CDR3 contains 14 residues. The V gene's germline CDR1 is MGHRA and CDR2 YSYEKL. V dropped 10 bases and J dropped 4 bases, with 19 bases sitting between them.

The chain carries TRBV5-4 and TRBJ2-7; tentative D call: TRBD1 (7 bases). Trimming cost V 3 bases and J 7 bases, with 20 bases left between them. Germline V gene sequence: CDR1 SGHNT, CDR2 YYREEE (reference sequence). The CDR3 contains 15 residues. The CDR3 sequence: CASSSGDSIGWEQYF. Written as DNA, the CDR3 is TGTGCCAGCAGCTCGGGGGACAGTATTGGATGGGAGCAGTACTTC.